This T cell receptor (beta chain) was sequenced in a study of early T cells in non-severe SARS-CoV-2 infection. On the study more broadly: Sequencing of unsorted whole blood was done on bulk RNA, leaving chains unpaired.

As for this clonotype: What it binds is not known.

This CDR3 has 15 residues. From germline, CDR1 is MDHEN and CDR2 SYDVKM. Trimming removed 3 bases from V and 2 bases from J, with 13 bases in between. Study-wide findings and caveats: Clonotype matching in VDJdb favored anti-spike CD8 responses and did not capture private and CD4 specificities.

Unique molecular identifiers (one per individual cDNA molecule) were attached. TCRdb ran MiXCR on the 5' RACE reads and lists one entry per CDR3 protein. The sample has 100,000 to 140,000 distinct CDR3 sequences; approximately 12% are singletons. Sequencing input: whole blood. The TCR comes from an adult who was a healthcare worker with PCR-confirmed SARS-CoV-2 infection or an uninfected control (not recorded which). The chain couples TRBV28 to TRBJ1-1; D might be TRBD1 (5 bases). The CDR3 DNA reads TGTGCCAGCAGTTTTGGGGGGAGACTTAACACTGAAGCTTTCTTT. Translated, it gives CASSFGGRLNTEAFF.